This T cell receptor beta chain is drawn from a study of shared clonotypes between healthy human individuals. Study in general: Aged between 18 and 49, the donors were a couple of women and three men.

To note about this clone: Its specificity is unknown.

Each subset's genomic DNA was split evenly across several immunoSEQ plates. The table came from immunoSEQ multiplex PCR; TCRdb's copy has only in-frame clones and leaves some out. The sample contains more than 1,200,000 clones, approximately 98.5% of which appear only once. Study-wide results and limits: Sharing of clonotypes among donors was expected to vary with sequencing depth.

This clonotype originated in a man under 40 in good health. Sequencing was carried out using naive CD4+ T cells sorted from blood. Noted subset: CD45RA+ positively selected.

This CDR3 is CASSRDPTTGELFF. The CDR3 bases are TGTGCCAGCAGCAGGGACCCAACCACCGGGGAGCTGTTTTTT. V and J are TRBV5-5 and TRBJ2-2; D tentatively fits TRBD1 or TRBD2 (5 bases each). The germline V gene encodes CDR1 SGHKS and CDR2 YYEKEE (reference sequence). Trimming took 4 bases from V and 4 from J, leaving 11 bases between them. The CDR3 has 14 residues. Using reference TRBV5-5 and TRBJ2-2 for the parts outside the CDR3, the full variable domain is DAGVTQSPTHLIKTRGQQVTLRCSPISGHKSVSWYQQVLGQGPQFIFQYYEKEERGRGNFPDRFSARQFPNYSSELNVNALLLGDSALYLCASSRDPTTGELFFGEGSRLTVL.